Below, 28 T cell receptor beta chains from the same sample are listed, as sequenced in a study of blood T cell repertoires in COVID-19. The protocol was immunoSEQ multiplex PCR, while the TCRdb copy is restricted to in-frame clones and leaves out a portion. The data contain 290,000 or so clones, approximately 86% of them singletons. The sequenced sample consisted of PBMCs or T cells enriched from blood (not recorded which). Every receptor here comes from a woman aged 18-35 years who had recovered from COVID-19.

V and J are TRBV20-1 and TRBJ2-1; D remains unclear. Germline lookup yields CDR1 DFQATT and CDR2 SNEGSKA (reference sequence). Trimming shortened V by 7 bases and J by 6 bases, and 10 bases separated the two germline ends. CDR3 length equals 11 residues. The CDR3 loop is CSVARVNEQFF. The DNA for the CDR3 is TGCAGTGTAGCCCGGGTCAATGAGCAGTTCTTC.

The CDR3 region has the DNA TGTGCCTGGAGTGTAGGGACATTCGGGAATTCACCCCTCCACTTT. It codes for CAWSVGTFGNSPLHF. V and J are TRBV30 and TRBJ1-6, with D perhaps TRBD1 (6 bases). Germline loops: CDR1 GTSNPN, CDR2 SVGIG (reference sequence). The CDR3 consists of 15 residues. The germline V and J ends were trimmed by 0 bases and 7 bases, with 13 bases remaining between them.

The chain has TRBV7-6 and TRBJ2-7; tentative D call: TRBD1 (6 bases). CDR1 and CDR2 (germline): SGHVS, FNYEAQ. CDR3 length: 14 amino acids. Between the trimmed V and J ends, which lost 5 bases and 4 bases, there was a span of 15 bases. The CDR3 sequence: CASSTPTGSYEQYF. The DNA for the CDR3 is TGTGCCAGCAGCACCCCGACAGGTTCGTACGAGCAGTACTTC.

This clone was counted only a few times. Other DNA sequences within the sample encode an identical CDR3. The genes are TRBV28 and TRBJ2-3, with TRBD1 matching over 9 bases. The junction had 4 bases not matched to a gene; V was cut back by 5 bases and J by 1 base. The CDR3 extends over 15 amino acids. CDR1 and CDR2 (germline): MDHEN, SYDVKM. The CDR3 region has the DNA TGTGCCAGCAGTAGGAGGACAGGGGGCACAGATACGCAGTATTTT. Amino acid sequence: CASSRRTGGTDTQYF.

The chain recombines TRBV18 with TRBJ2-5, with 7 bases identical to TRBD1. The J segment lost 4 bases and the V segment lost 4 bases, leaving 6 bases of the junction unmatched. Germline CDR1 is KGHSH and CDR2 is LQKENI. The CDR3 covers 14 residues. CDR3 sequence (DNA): TGTGCCAGCTCACGTTCAGGGGGTGGAGAGACCCAGTACTTC. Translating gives CASSRSGGGETQYF.

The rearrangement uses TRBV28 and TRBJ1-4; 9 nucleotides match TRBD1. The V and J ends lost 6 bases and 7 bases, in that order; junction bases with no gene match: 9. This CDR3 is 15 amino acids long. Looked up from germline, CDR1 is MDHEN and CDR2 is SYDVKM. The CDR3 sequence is CASSESTGGTEKLFF. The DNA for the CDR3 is TGTGCCAGCAGCGAAAGTACAGGGGGCACTGAAAAACTGTTTTTT.

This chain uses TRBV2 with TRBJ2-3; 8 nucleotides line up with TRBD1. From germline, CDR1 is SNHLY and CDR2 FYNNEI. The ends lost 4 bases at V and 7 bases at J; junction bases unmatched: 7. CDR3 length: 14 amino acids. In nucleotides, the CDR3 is TGTGCCAGCAGTGCGTCAGGGGGCTCACATACGCAGTATTTT. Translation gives CASSASGGSHTQYF.

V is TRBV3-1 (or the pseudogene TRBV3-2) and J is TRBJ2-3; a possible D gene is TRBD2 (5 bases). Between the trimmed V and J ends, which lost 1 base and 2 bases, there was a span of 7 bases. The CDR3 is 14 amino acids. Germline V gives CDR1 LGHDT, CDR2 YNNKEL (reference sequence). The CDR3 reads CASSQGLATDTQYF. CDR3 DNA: TGTGCCAGCAGCCAAGGGCTAGCCACAGATACGCAGTATTTT.

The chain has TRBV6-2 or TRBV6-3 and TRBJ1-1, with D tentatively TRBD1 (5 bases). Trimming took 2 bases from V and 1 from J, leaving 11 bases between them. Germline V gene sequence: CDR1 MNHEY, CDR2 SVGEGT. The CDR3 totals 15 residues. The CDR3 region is CASSYRGLWNTEAFF. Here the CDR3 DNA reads TGTGCCAGCAGTTACCGGGGGTTATGGAACACTGAAGCTTTCTTT.

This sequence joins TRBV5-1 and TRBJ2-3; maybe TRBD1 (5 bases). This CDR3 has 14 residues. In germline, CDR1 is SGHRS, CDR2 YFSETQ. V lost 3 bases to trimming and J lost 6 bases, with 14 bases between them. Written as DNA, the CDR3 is TGCGCCAGCAGCTCTGACAGTCTCGGGGATACGCAGTATTTT. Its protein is CASSSDSLGDTQYF.

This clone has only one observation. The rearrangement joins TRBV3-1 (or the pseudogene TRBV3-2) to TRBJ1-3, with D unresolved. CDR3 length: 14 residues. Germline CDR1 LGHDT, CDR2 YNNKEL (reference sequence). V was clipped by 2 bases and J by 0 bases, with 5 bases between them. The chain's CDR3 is CASSQRGSGNTIYF. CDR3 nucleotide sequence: TGTGCCAGCAGCCAACGAGGCTCTGGAAACACCATATATTTT.

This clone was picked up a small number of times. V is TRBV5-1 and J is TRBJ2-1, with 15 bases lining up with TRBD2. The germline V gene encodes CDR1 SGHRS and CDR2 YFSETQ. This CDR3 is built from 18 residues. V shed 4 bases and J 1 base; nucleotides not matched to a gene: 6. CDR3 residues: CASSEGLAGGRSYNEQFF. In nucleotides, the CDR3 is TGCGCCAGCAGCGAAGGACTAGCGGGAGGGAGGTCCTACAATGAGCAGTTCTTC.

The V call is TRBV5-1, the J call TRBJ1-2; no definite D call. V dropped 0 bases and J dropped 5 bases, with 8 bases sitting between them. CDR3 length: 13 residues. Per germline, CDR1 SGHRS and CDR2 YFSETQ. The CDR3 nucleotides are TGCGCCAGCAGCTTGGTGGAGAGATATGGCTACACCTTC. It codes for CASSLVERYGYTF.

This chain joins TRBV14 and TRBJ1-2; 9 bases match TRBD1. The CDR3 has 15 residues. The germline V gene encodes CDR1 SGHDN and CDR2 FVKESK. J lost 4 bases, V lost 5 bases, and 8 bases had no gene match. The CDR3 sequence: CASSSRTGDPYGYTF. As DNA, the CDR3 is TGTGCCAGCAGCTCCCGGACAGGGGACCCCTATGGCTACACCTTC.

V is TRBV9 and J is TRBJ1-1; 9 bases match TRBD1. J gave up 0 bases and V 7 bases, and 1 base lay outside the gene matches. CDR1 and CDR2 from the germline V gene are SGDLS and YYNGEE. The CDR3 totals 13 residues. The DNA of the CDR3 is TGTGCCAGCGGACAGGGGATGAACACTGAAGCTTTCTTT. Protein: CASGQGMNTEAFF.

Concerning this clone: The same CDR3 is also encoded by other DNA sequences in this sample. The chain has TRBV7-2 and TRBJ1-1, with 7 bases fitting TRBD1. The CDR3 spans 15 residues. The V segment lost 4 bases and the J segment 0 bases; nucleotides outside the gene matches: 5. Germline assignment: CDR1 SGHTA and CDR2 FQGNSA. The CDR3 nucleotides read TGTGCCAGCAGCTCGCGGACAGGTGTGAACACTGAAGCTTTCTTT. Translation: CASSSRTGVNTEAFF.

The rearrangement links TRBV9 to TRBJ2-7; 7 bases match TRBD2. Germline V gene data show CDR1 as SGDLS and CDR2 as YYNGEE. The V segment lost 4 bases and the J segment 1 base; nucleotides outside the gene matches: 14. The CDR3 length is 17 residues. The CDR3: CASSPLGVAGWSYEQYF. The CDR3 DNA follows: TGTGCCAGCAGCCCCCTTGGGGTAGCGGGTTGGTCCTACGAGCAGTACTTC.

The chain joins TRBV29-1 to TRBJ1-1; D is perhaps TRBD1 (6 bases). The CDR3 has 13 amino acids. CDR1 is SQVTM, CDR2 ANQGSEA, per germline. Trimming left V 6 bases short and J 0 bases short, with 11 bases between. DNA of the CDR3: TGCAGCGTCGCAGGGGTCATGAACACTGAAGCTTTCTTT. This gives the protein CSVAGVMNTEAFF. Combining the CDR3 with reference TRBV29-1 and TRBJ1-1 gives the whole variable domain SAVISQKPSRDICQRGTSLTIQCQVDSQVTMMFWYRQQPGQSLTLIATANQGSEATYESGFVIDKFPISRPNLTFSTLTVSNMSPEDSSIYLCSVAGVMNTEAFFGQGTRLTVV.

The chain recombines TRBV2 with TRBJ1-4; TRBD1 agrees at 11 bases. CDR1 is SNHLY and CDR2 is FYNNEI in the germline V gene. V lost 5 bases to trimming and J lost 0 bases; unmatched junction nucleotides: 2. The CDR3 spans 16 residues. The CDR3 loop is CASSQGQGATNEKLFF. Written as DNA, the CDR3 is TGTGCCAGCAGTCAGGGACAGGGGGCAACTAATGAAAAACTGTTTTTT.

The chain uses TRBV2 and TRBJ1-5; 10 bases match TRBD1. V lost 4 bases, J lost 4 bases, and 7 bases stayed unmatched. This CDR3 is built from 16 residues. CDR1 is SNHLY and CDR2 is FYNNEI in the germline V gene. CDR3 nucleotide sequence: TGTGCCAGCAGTGGGGGCCTGGACAGGGGGAATCAGCCCCAGCATTTT. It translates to CASSGGLDRGNQPQHF.

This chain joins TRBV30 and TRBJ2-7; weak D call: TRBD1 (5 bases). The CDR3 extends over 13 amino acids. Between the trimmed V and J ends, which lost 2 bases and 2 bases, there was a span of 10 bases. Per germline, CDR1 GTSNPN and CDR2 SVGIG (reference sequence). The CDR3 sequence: CAWSQDTAYEQYF. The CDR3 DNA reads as TGTGCCTGGAGTCAGGACACAGCCTACGAGCAGTACTTC.

CDR3 bases: TGTGCCAGCAGTACCGGGCTGGGACAGGGGTTGTCCCACGAGCAGTACTTC. Protein product: CASSTGLGQGLSHEQYF. V is TRBV6-2 or TRBV6-3 and J is TRBJ2-7; 10 bases fit TRBD1. The CDR3 extends over 17 amino acids. Per the germline V gene, CDR1 is MNHEY and CDR2 is SVGEGT. The junction had 15 bases not matched to a gene; V was cut back by 5 bases and J by 5 bases.

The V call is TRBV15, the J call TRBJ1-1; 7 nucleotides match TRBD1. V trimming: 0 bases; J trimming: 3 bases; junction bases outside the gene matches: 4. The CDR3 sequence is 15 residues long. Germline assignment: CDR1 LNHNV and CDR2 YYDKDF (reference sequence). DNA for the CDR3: TGTGCCACCAGCAGAGATGGAACAGGGGACACTGAAGCTTTCTTT. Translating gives CATSRDGTGDTEAFF.

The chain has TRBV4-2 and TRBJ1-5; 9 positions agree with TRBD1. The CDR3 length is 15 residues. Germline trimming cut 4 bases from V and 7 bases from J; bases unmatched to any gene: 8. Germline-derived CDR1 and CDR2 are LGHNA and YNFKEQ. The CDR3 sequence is CASSRGTGIGQPQHF. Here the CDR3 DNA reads TGTGCCAGCAGCCGCGGGACAGGGATCGGGCAGCCCCAGCATTTT.

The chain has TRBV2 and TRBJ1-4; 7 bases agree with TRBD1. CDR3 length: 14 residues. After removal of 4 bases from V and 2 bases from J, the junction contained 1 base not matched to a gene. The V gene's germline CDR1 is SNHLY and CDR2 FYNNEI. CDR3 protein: CASSVDRTNEKLFF. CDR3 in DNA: TGTGCCAGCAGTGTGGACAGGACTAATGAAAAACTGTTTTTT.

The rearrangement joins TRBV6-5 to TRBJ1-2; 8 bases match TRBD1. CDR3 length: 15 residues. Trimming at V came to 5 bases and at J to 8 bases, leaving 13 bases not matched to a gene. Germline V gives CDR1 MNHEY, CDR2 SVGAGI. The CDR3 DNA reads TGTGCCAGCAGTCACCCGGGGCAGGGGGCGGAAGGCTACACCTTC. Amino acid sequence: CASSHPGQGAEGYTF.

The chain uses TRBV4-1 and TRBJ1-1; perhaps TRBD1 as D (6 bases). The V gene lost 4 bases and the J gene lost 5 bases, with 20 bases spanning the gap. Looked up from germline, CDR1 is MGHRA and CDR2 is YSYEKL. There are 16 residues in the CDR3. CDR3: CASSLLGQGRDTEAFF. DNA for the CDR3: TGCGCCAGCAGCCTGTTGGGGCAGGGGCGAGATACTGAAGCTTTCTTT.

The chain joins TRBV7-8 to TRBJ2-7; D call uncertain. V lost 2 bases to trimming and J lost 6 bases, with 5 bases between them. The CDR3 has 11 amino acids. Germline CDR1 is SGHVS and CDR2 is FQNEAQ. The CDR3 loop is CASSLTGEQYF. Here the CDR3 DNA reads TGTGCCAGCAGCTTAACGGGCGAGCAGTACTTC.